This is a list of T cell receptor beta chains from one sample in a study of neoadjuvant anti-PD-1 for oral cavity cancer. The repertoire was sequenced with immunoSEQ multiplex PCR; TCRdb's copy has only in-frame clones and lacks some. The sample gives roughly 9,600 clones, about 60% of which show up once; 3% to 4% is in the top ten. Here the sequenced sample was PBMCs, taken after nivolumab (anti-PD-1) treatment. These receptor sequences come from a person aged 40-85 years with oral cavity squamous cell carcinoma. CDR3s leave out the opening cysteine and the closing phenylalanine or tryptophan. Fields, in order: V gene, CDR3 protein.

v_gene: TRBV6-6; CDR3aa: ASSQGFGNQPQH
v_gene: TRBV5-1; CDR3aa: ASSLDLYEQY
v_gene: TRBV4-1; CDR3aa: ASSQLAGGSYEQY
v_gene: TRBV7-8; CDR3aa: ASSLETYEQY
v_gene: TRBV27; CDR3aa: ASSPRRRGSPLH
v_gene: TRBV5-1; CDR3aa: ASSLEQRSYEQY
v_gene: TRBV28; CDR3aa: ASSFLFTSNRGGYT
v_gene: TRBV27; CDR3aa: ASRRDRVSNTGELF
v_gene: TRBV11-1; CDR3aa: ASSLVEGDTQY
v_gene: TRBV2; CDR3aa: ASTPRGGQMREKLF
v_gene: TRBV5-5; CDR3aa: ASSLIQGVRKVYEQY
v_gene: TRBV29-1; CDR3aa: SVATGNYGYT
v_gene: TRBV7-9; CDR3aa: ASSFMAGGTTHNEQF
v_gene: TRBV28; CDR3aa: ASSQFQETQY
v_gene: TRBV11-2; CDR3aa: ASSLEVGYEQY
v_gene: TRBV5-1; CDR3aa: ASSRAGANVLT
v_gene: TRBV6-1; CDR3aa: ASSKAENYGYT
v_gene: TRBV5-1; CDR3aa: ASSLAGTGLNYGYT
v_gene: TRBV5-1; CDR3aa: ASSFGRTEETQY
v_gene: TRBV27; CDR3aa: ASYSPGEWYGYT
v_gene: TRBV4-2; CDR3aa: ASSPIRDGNQPQH
v_gene: TRBV11-2; CDR3aa: ASSLAPGAASYEQY
v_gene: TRBV6-5; CDR3aa: ASSSNHRAQETEAF